Presented here are 29 T cell receptor beta chains from one specimen sequenced in a study of early T cells in non-severe SARS-CoV-2 infection. MiXCR was run by TCRdb on the 5' RACE reads, yielding one entry per CDR3 protein. The sample includes tens of thousands of distinct CDR3 sequences, more than 12% of them seen just once. Specimen: whole blood. The receptors shown here come from an adult who was a healthcare worker with PCR-confirmed SARS-CoV-2 infection or an uninfected control (not recorded which).

This chain links TRBV15 with TRBJ2-6; TRBD1 aligns across 9 bases. V lost 0 bases and J lost 0; bases outside the gene matches: 6. The CDR3 has 19 amino acids. CDR1 and CDR2 from the germline V gene are LNHNV and YYDKDF (reference sequence). CDR3 region: CATSRDHGQGSSGANVLTF. DNA of the CDR3: TGTGCCACCAGCAGAGATCACGGACAGGGGAGCTCTGGGGCCAACGTCCTGACTTTC.

This clonotype was counted only a few times. The chain combines TRBV7-3 with TRBJ1-6; weak D call: TRBD1 (6 bases). V dropped 4 bases and J dropped 5 bases, with 12 bases sitting between them. Per germline, CDR1 SGHTA and CDR2 FQGTGA. The CDR3 is 15 amino acids. DNA for the CDR3: TGTGCCAGCAGCTCTGCCGGGGGCCATAATTCACCCCTCCACTTT. Its translation: CASSSAGGHNSPLHF.

About this clonotype: This may stem from a read error, because a much larger clone lies one nucleotide away. The chain links TRBV27 to TRBJ2-7, with TRBD2 matching 7 bases. The CDR3 consists of 15 residues. Germline V gene sequence: CDR1 MNHEY, CDR2 SMNVEV (reference sequence). After removal of 4 bases from V and 3 bases from J, the junction contained 9 bases not matched to a gene. The CDR3: CASSSTSRGYYEQYF. The CDR3 nucleotides are TGTGCCAGCAGTTCGACTAGCCGTGGGTACTACGAGCAGTACTTC.

The V call is TRBV4-3, the J call TRBJ2-7, with 13 bases identical to TRBD2. The length of the CDR3 is 14 residues. Trimming at V came to 0 bases and at J to 10 bases, leaving 3 bases not matched to a gene. The V gene's germline CDR1 is LGHNA and CDR2 YSLEER. DNA of the CDR3: TGCGCCAGCAGCCAAGAAGGGACTAGCGGGGTTCAGTACTTC. Its protein is CASSQEGTSGVQYF.

This clonotype was seen only a few times. V gene TRBV7-2 combines with J gene TRBJ2-1, with 11 bases lining up with TRBD2. Germline assignment: CDR1 SGHTA and CDR2 FQGNSA. V lost 2 bases to trimming and J lost 6 bases; unmatched junction nucleotides: 6. This CDR3 comprises 16 residues. The CDR3 DNA reads TGTGCCAGCAGCTTACTAGGGACTAGCGGCTTCAATGAGCAGTTCTTC. Amino acids: CASSLLGTSGFNEQFF.

This CDR3 is CASSKMMAGDLAGIYEQYF. The CDR3 region has the DNA TGTGCCAGCAGCAAAATGATGGCGGGTGATTTGGCAGGGATCTACGAGCAGTACTTC. V and J are TRBV21-1 and TRBJ2-7; whether TRBD1, the table's D call, matches the DNA was not checked. TRBV21-1 is reported as a pseudogene. The CDR3 totals 19 residues.

This clonotype came up many times. This rearrangement joins TRBV6-5 to TRBJ1-1; the match to TRBD1 covers 9 bases. The CDR3 consists of 13 residues. The germline V gene has CDR1 MNHEY and CDR2 SVGAGI. With 6 bases clipped from V and 5 bases from J, the junction kept 4 bases outside the gene matches. Here the CDR3 DNA reads TGTGCCAGCAGAGCCGGGACAGGGACTGAAGCTTTCTTT. It codes for CASRAGTGTEAFF.

V and J are TRBV6-5 and TRBJ2-7; 14 bases are a match to TRBD2. CDR1 and CDR2 from the germline V gene are MNHEY and SVGAGI. This CDR3 comprises 15 residues. J gave up 8 bases and V 6 bases, and 9 bases lay outside the gene matches. In DNA, the CDR3 is TGTGCCAGCAGATTTTACGGGACTAGCGGGAGTCAGCAGTACTTC. Its translation is CASRFYGTSGSQQYF.

V is TRBV28 and J is TRBJ2-2; D is perhaps TRBD1 or TRBD2 (5 bases each). Germline V gene sequence: CDR1 MDHEN, CDR2 SYDVKM. The V end was cut by 3 bases, the J end by 6 bases, with 14 bases between. The CDR3 consists of 15 residues. The CDR3 DNA reads as TGTGCCAGCAGTTTGTCAGGGACCGACGCCGGGGAGCTGTTTTTT. It codes for CASSLSGTDAGELFF. The variable domain in full, completed from reference TRBV28 and TRBJ2-2, reads DVKVTQSSRYLVKRTGEKVFLECVQDMDHENMFWYRQDPGLGLRLIYFSYDVKMKEKGDIPEGYSVSREKKERFSLILESASTNQTSMYLCASSLSGTDAGELFFGEGSRLTVL.

In this sample, this clonotype turned up a few times. The chain combines TRBV7-9 with TRBJ2-3; D might be TRBD1 (6 bases). V lost 5 bases and J lost 3, with 15 bases in between. CDR3 length: 15 amino acids. CDR1 and CDR2 (germline): SEHNR, FQNEAQ (reference sequence). DNA for the CDR3: TGTGCCAGCAGCCCAAAGGGGGTGCGGACAGATACGCAGTATTTT. This sequence encodes CASSPKGVRTDTQYF.

This clonotype occurred a few times. The J gene is TRBJ2-3, the V gene TRBV11-1; D gene uncertain. The CDR3 covers 14 residues. The ends were cut back, 2 bases at V and 2 bases at J, with 8 bases in the middle. CDR1 and CDR2 (germline): SGHAT, FQDESV (reference sequence). This CDR3 reads CASSLSRYTDTQYF. The CDR3 DNA follows: TGTGCCAGCAGCTTAAGCAGATACACAGATACGCAGTATTTT. Drawing the rest from reference TRBV11-1 and TRBJ2-3, the complete variable domain is EAEVAQSPRYKITEKSQAVAFWCDPISGHATLYWYRQILGQGPELLVQFQDESVVDDSQLPKDRFSAERLKGVDSTLKIQPAELGDSAMYLCASSLSRYTDTQYFGPGTRLTVL.

This clonotype occurred a few times. The rearrangement uses TRBV20-1 and TRBJ1-5; 8 bases line up with TRBD1. J was trimmed by 3 bases and V by 4 bases; bases with no gene match: 2. CDR3 length: 13 residues. In germline, CDR1 is DFQATT, CDR2 SNEGSKA (reference sequence). The CDR3 region has the DNA TGCAGTGCTACAGGGGGCTCCAATCAGCCCCAGCATTTT. It encodes CSATGGSNQPQHF.

This clonotype was counted at least ten times. For the CDR3, the DNA is TGTGCCAGCAGTGACAGGGGAGTCACAGATACGCAGTATTTT. This translates into CASSDRGVTDTQYF. This chain connects TRBV6-4 to TRBJ2-3; D may be TRBD1 or TRBD2 (5 bases each). The germline V gene encodes CDR1 MRHNA and CDR2 SNTAGT. The CDR3 runs 14 residues. The germline V and J ends were trimmed by 2 bases and 2 bases, with 8 bases remaining between them.

This chain links TRBV5-6 with TRBJ2-4, with 7 bases fitting TRBD1. With 4 bases clipped from V and 4 bases from J, the junction kept 5 bases outside the gene matches. The germline V gene has CDR1 SGHDT and CDR2 YYEEEE. The length of the CDR3 is 14 residues. In DNA, the CDR3 is TGTGCCAGCAGCGAAGGGACAGATAAAAACATTCAGTACTTC. This gives the protein CASSEGTDKNIQYF.

This clonotype was observed a handful of times. The chain is built from TRBV20-1 and TRBJ2-7; 7 nucleotides match TRBD2. The CDR3 length is 14 residues. The V segment lost 4 bases and the J segment 2 bases; nucleotides outside the gene matches: 8. Germline V gene sequence: CDR1 DFQATT, CDR2 SNEGSKA (reference sequence). This chain's CDR3 is CSATLTSATYEQYF. The CDR3 coding sequence is TGCAGTGCTACCCTTACTAGCGCCACCTACGAGCAGTACTTC.

The rearrangement joins TRBV28 to TRBJ2-1; unclear D gene. Germline V lookup: CDR1 MDHEN, CDR2 SYDVKM. The V end lost 3 bases, the J end lost 9 bases, and 6 bases lay between the germline ends. The CDR3 covers 11 residues. For the CDR3, the DNA is TGTGCCAGCAGTTTTTTCGGTGAGCAGTTCTTC. Encoded protein: CASSFFGEQFF.

This clonotype was seen only a few times. The chain has TRBV7-8 and TRBJ2-3; 7 bases fit TRBD2. The V gene end was trimmed by 2 bases and the J gene end by 0 bases; junction bases not matched to a gene: 5. CDR3 length: 16 residues. Germline CDR1 SGHVS, CDR2 FQNEAQ. CDR3 sequence: CASSLFGRTSTDTQYF. The DNA of the CDR3 is TGTGCCAGCAGCTTATTCGGGAGGACTAGCACAGATACGCAGTATTTT.

This chain joins TRBV6-2 or TRBV6-3 and TRBJ2-7; a possible D gene is TRBD2 (6 bases). V lost 7 bases and J 6 bases, leaving 16 bases between the germline ends. Looked up from germline, CDR1 is MNHEY and CDR2 is SVGEGT. This CDR3 contains 13 residues. CDR3 loop: CASTTFGEVEQYF. CDR3 nucleotide sequence: TGTGCCAGCACCACCTTCGGGGAGGTCGAGCAGTACTTC.

The chain links TRBV6-5 to TRBJ1-5, with 7 positions matching TRBD1. CDR1 and CDR2 from the germline V gene are MNHEY and SVGAGI. The CDR3 runs 15 residues. Unmatched junction bases numbered 8, after V lost 5 bases and J lost 4 bases. CDR3 sequence: CASSVERGRNQPQHF. In DNA form, the CDR3 reads TGTGCCAGCAGTGTAGAGAGGGGGCGGAATCAGCCCCAGCATTTT.

This clonotype has more than one count but fewer than ten. This chain joins TRBV29-1 and TRBJ2-3, with D perhaps matching TRBD2 (6 bases). The ends were cut back, 6 bases at V and 4 bases at J, with 17 bases in the middle. Germline V CDR1 and CDR2: SQVTM, ANQGSEA. The CDR3 runs 14 residues. CDR3: CSVQVGGAPDTQYF. CDR3 DNA: TGCAGCGTCCAGGTGGGGGGAGCTCCAGATACGCAGTATTTT.

There are many counts of this clonotype. One junction end does not reproduce the germline sequence, and a read error may be involved. The chain recombines TRBV4-3 with TRBJ2-1; 8 positions agree with TRBD2. The CDR3 runs 13 residues. The germline CDR1 and CDR2 sequences are LGHNA and YSLEER. The CDR3 nucleotides read TGCGCCAGCAGCGAGGGGGACGGGAGGGCCCTAATCTTC. Its translation: CASSEGDGRALIF.

The chain recombines TRBV20-1 with TRBJ2-3; tentatively, D is TRBD2 (6 bases). The length of the CDR3 is 13 residues. The germline V and J ends were trimmed by 7 bases and 2 bases, with 13 bases remaining between them. Germline V CDR1 and CDR2: DFQATT, SNEGSKA (reference sequence). CDR3: CSGRGGITDTQYF. CDR3 coding DNA: TGCAGTGGGCGGGGCGGGATCACAGATACGCAGTATTTT.

This clonotype was detected a few times. The rearrangement joins TRBV20-1 to TRBJ2-2; D gene unclear. The CDR3 sequence is 13 residues long. Per germline, CDR1 DFQATT and CDR2 SNEGSKA (reference sequence). The V end was cut by 4 bases, the J end by 2 bases, with 8 bases between. The CDR3 is CSANSRNTGELFF. DNA of the CDR3: TGCAGTGCTAATTCCAGAAACACCGGGGAGCTGTTTTTT.

In its sample, this clonotype was seen many times. This chain links TRBV28 with TRBJ1-4, with D hard to call. V was cut by 7 bases and J by 4 bases, with 10 bases left in between. CDR1 is MDHEN, CDR2 SYDVKM, per germline. The CDR3 has 13 residues. The DNA of the CDR3 is TGTGCCAGCATCGGCCTCGGTAATGAAAAACTGTTTTTT. Its protein is CASIGLGNEKLFF.

This clonotype was counted between two and nine times. This chain uses TRBV4-3 with TRBJ2-2, with D possibly TRBD1 on 5 matching bases. The V and J ends lost 1 base and 0 bases respectively, with 12 bases between them. The CDR3 spans 17 residues. Germline CDR1 reads LGHNA; CDR2 reads YSLEER. The CDR3 region is CASSQALGQSNTGELFF. CDR3 nucleotides: TGCGCCAGCAGCCAAGCCCTGGGGCAGTCGAACACCGGGGAGCTGTTTTTT.

This clonotype was counted a few times. This chain links TRBV6-2 or TRBV6-3 with TRBJ2-3; 11 bases map to TRBD2. Germline CDR1 and CDR2: MNHEY and SVGEGT. Trimming took 0 bases from V and 7 from J; bases not matched to a gene: 6. CDR3 length equals 16 residues. CDR3 loop: CASSYSELAGVHTQYF. DNA of the CDR3: TGTGCCAGCAGTTACTCCGAACTAGCGGGAGTCCATACGCAGTATTTT.

For the CDR3, the DNA is TGTGCCAGCAGCAGCGACGGGACTCGTAGCACAGATACGCAGTATTTT. Translation: CASSSDGTRSTDTQYF. The gene calls are TRBV3-1 and TRBJ2-3; a possible D gene is TRBD2 (6 bases). CDR1 and CDR2 from the germline V gene are LGHDT and YNNKEL (reference sequence). Trimming removed 5 bases at V and 0 bases at J, with 15 bases between. The CDR3 length is 16 residues.

The V and J genes are TRBV5-1 and TRBJ2-2; 11 nucleotides agree with TRBD1. Germline V gene sequence: CDR1 SGHRS, CDR2 YFSETQ. The ends lost 4 bases at V and 3 bases at J; junction bases unmatched: 5. This CDR3 contains 16 residues. CDR3 nucleotides: TGCGCCAGCAGCCTGGGACAGGGGGTCGACACCGGGGAGCTGTTTTTT. Translating gives CASSLGQGVDTGELFF.

The V and J genes are TRBV28 and TRBJ2-7; TRBD1 matches 10 bases. The V gene end was trimmed by 5 bases and the J gene end by 2 bases; junction bases not matched to a gene: 9. CDR3 length: 16 residues. Germline CDR1 MDHEN, CDR2 SYDVKM. CDR3 sequence reads: CASSHAPGQGTYEQYF. The CDR3 region has the DNA TGTGCCAGCAGTCACGCACCGGGACAGGGGACCTACGAGCAGTACTTC.